The 14 T cell receptor beta chains reported below all come from one sample, sequenced in a study of blood T cell repertoires in COVID-19. Produced via immunoSEQ multiplex PCR; TCRdb's table is partial and in-frame only. This table has 100,000 or so clones, about 83% appearing once. Sequencing used peripheral blood. These TCRs come from a man aged 40-55 years with active or convalescent COVID-19.

This chain connects TRBV13 to TRBJ1-4; 7 bases map to TRBD1. Germline CDR1 is PRHDT and CDR2 is FYEKMQ (reference sequence). J was trimmed by 4 bases and V by 6 bases; bases with no gene match: 8. This CDR3 has 15 residues. The CDR3 DNA sequence: TGTGCCAGCAGGTTAACGGGACAGCTTAATGAAAAACTGTTTTTT. It codes for CASRLTGQLNEKLFF.

CDR3 loop: CASSYKGVRTGELFF. Here the CDR3 DNA reads TGTGCCAGCAGTTACAAGGGGGTTAGGACCGGGGAGCTGTTTTTT. The chain combines TRBV6-5 with TRBJ2-2, with D tentatively TRBD1 (6 bases). The CDR3 runs to 15 residues. CDR1 is MNHEY and CDR2 is SVGAGI in the germline V gene. V lost 2 bases and J lost 5, with 12 bases in between.

J is TRBJ1-2 and V is TRBV6-5, with 11 bases identical to TRBD1. V gave up 3 bases and J gave up 4 bases; unmatched junction bases: 4. The CDR3 spans 15 residues. Germline loops: CDR1 MNHEY, CDR2 SVGAGI. In DNA, the CDR3 is TGTGCCAGCAGTTATAGGGACAGGGGGATCTATGGCTACACCTTC. This sequence encodes CASSYRDRGIYGYTF.

The sample holds a few counts of this clone. Here the CDR3 DNA reads TGTGCCTGGAGTCCCCGGACAGGGCTGACTGAAAAACTGTTTTTT. Protein product: CAWSPRTGLTEKLFF. V gene TRBV30 combines with J gene TRBJ1-4, with TRBD1 matching over 8 bases. The V gene end was trimmed by 2 bases and the J gene end by 7 bases; junction bases not matched to a gene: 9. The CDR3 loop spans 15 amino acids. Germline V gene lookup returns CDR1 GTSNPN and CDR2 SVGIG (reference sequence). Filled out from reference TRBV30 and TRBJ1-4, the complete variable domain reads SQTIHQWPATLVQPVGSPLSLECTVEGTSNPNLYWYRQAAGRGLQLLFYSVGIGQISSEVPQNLSASRPQDRQFILSSKKLLLSDSGFYLCAWSPRTGLTEKLFFGSGTQLSVL.

The chain employs TRBV6-5 and TRBJ2-1; D uncertain. The germline gives CDR1 MNHEY, CDR2 SVGAGI. The CDR3 is made up of 11 amino acids. V was shortened by 7 bases and J by 4 bases, with 5 bases between the two germline ends. The CDR3 DNA sequence: TGTGCCAGCACCTCTTACAATGAGCAGTTCTTC. Its protein is CASTSYNEQFF.

The rearrangement uses TRBV24-1 and TRBJ2-2, with D possibly TRBD1 on 6 matching bases. The CDR3 loop spans 13 amino acids. V was cut by 5 bases and J by 5 bases, with 8 bases left in between. The germline gives CDR1 KGHDR, CDR2 SFDVKD. The CDR3 bases are TGTGCCACCAGTGGAGGGGGAACCGGGGAGCTGTTTTTT. Protein: CATSGGGTGELFF.

This clone has only a few counts. This chain joins TRBV27 and TRBJ2-1; tentative D call: TRBD2 (5 bases). Germline V lookup: CDR1 MNHEY, CDR2 SMNVEV (reference sequence). The length of the CDR3 is 15 residues. V was trimmed by 5 bases and J by 0 bases, leaving 11 bases between them. The CDR3 spells CASSLTMSSYNEQFF. As DNA, the CDR3 is TGTGCCAGCAGTCTGACTATGAGCTCCTACAATGAGCAGTTCTTC.

V usage is TRBV5-1 and J usage is TRBJ1-3, with TRBD1 as a possible D gene (5 bases). Germline V lookup: CDR1 SGHRS, CDR2 YFSETQ. The CDR3 totals 14 residues. V gave up 5 bases and J gave up 4 bases, with 13 bases separating them. The CDR3 DNA reads as TGCGCCAGCAGTGATTCAGGGTGGGGAAACACCATATATTTT. This codes for CASSDSGWGNTIYF.

This chain joins TRBV6-6 and TRBJ2-2; 7 positions agree with TRBD2. Germline CDR1 is MNHNY and CDR2 is SVGAGI (reference sequence). The CDR3 sequence is 14 residues long. The CDR3 loop is CAGLADHNTGELFF. The CDR3 nucleotides are TGTGCGGGGCTAGCGGACCATAACACCGGGGAGCTGTTTTTT.

As concerns this clone: Relative to the germline gene, one junction end is altered; a read error may explain this. The rearrangement joins TRBV12-3 or TRBV12-4 to TRBJ1-1, with TRBD1 identical over 7 bases. This CDR3 is 12 amino acids long. CDR3 sequence: CVSSFGTVEAFF. Written as DNA, the CDR3 is TGTGTCAGCAGTTTCGGGACAGTGGAAGCTTTCTTT.

The chain has TRBV7-9 and TRBJ2-5, with D unresolved. Trimming removed 5 bases from V and 5 bases from J, with 15 bases in between. The germline gives CDR1 SEHNR, CDR2 FQNEAQ (reference sequence). CDR3 length: 14 amino acids. The CDR3 DNA is TGTGCCAGCAGCCCCCCCCCGCAGTTCGAGACCCAGTACTTC. Amino acids: CASSPPPQFETQYF.

This clone was found a few times. The chain recombines TRBV10-3 with TRBJ1-2, with D possibly matching TRBD1 (5 bases). Germline V gene sequence: CDR1 ENHRY, CDR2 SYGVKD. The CDR3 runs to 16 residues. The V end lost 4 bases, the J end lost 0 bases, and 15 bases lay between the germline ends. CDR3 in DNA: TGTGCCATCAGTGGGGGCAGAGAGTTGACTAACTATGGCTACACCTTC. Translating it yields CAISGGRELTNYGYTF.

V usage is TRBV27 and J usage is TRBJ2-3; 13 bases are a match to TRBD2. The CDR3 runs 18 residues. With V trimmed by 5 bases and J by 0 bases, 8 bases remained unmatched. Germline V lookup: CDR1 MNHEY, CDR2 SMNVEV (reference sequence). The CDR3 protein is CASSLTSGGSGSTDTQYF. In DNA form, the CDR3 reads TGTGCCAGCAGTCTGACTAGCGGGGGGTCGGGCAGCACAGATACGCAGTATTTT.

This chain links TRBV28 with TRBJ1-5; TRBD1 agrees at 9 bases. With V trimmed by 6 bases and J by 7 bases, 10 bases remained unmatched. Germline CDR1 is MDHEN and CDR2 is SYDVKM. The CDR3 is 15 amino acids. The CDR3 nucleotides read TGTGCCAGCAGAATCCGGGACAGGGAGGACCAGCCCCAGCATTTT. It translates to CASRIRDREDQPQHF. The full variable domain, rest sourced from reference TRBV28 and TRBJ1-5, is DVKVTQSSRYLVKRTGEKVFLECVQDMDHENMFWYRQDPGLGLRLIYFSYDVKMKEKGDIPEGYSVSREKKERFSLILESASTNQTSMYLCASRIRDREDQPQHFGDGTRLSIL.